Each of the 25 T cell receptor beta chains below was sequenced from the same sample in a study of blood T cell repertoires in COVID-19. The repertoire was sequenced with immunoSEQ multiplex PCR; TCRdb's copy has only in-frame clones and lacks some. Of 70,000 or so clones listed, roughly 80% are singletons. Sequenced sample: peripheral blood. The origin of the receptors is a man aged 55-75 years with acute or convalescent COVID-19.

The genes are TRBV5-8 and TRBJ1-5, with D possibly TRBD1 on 5 matching bases. Germline-derived CDR1 and CDR2 are SGHTS and YDEGEE. The germline V and J ends were trimmed by 0 bases and 4 bases, with 11 bases remaining between them. This CDR3 has 15 amino acids. CDR3 amino acids: CASSLGRTSNQPQHF. DNA of the CDR3: TGTGCCAGCAGCTTGGGTCGGACAAGTAATCAGCCCCAGCATTTT.

V usage is TRBV6-2 or TRBV6-3 and J usage is TRBJ2-7; 7 bases map to TRBD1. The germline V gene encodes CDR1 MNHEY and CDR2 SVGEGT. The junction had 4 bases not matched to a gene; V was cut back by 0 bases and J by 2 bases. The CDR3 length is 15 residues. CDR3 region: CASSYSTGTTYEQYF. The CDR3 DNA is TGTGCCAGCAGTTACTCGACAGGGACCACCTACGAGCAGTACTTC.

This clone was seen just once. The chain is built from TRBV3-1 (or the pseudogene TRBV3-2) and TRBJ2-5, with D possibly TRBD2 on 5 matching bases. CDR3 length: 13 amino acids. The V gene's germline CDR1 is LGHDT and CDR2 YNNKEL (reference sequence). V was clipped by 4 bases and J by 4 bases, with 10 bases between them. The DNA for the CDR3 is TGTGCCAGCAGCCTGAGGGCGGCAGAGACCCAGTACTTC. It specifies CASSLRAAETQYF.

In regard to this clone: The junction departs from germline at one end; a sequencing error may be responsible. The chain uses TRBV7-7 and TRBJ2-7, with D perhaps TRBD2 (7 bases). The germline gives CDR1 SSHAT, CDR2 FNYEAQ (reference sequence). CDR3 length: 17 residues. The CDR3 DNA reads TGTGCTAGCAGCTTAGCACAGGGACTAATTTTCTCCTACGAGCAGTACTTC. The encoded protein is CASSLAQGLIFSYEQYF.

CDR3 nucleotides: TGCGCCAGCAGCCCGGGGACAGTCGTGGGCAATCAGCCCCAGCATTTT. Translating it yields CASSPGTVVGNQPQHF. The rearrangement joins TRBV5-1 to TRBJ1-5, with 7 bases lining up with TRBD1. The ends lost 4 bases at V and 2 bases at J; junction bases unmatched: 9. Germline CDR1 reads SGHRS; CDR2 reads YFSETQ. CDR3 length equals 16 residues.

The CDR3: CASSFDWEETQYF. CDR3 DNA: TGTGCCAGTAGTTTCGACTGGGAAGAGACCCAGTACTTC. The chain uses TRBV19 and TRBJ2-5; D remains unclear. CDR3 length: 13 residues. The germline V and J ends were trimmed by 5 bases and 3 bases, with 10 bases remaining between them. From germline, CDR1 is LNHDA and CDR2 SQIVND (reference sequence).

This chain connects TRBV18 to TRBJ1-6; 11 bases align to TRBD1. The CDR3 consists of 17 residues. The germline V gene has CDR1 KGHSH and CDR2 LQKENI. V shed 1 base, J shed 7 bases, and the junction held 6 bases outside the gene matches. CDR3: CASSPQRDRGVNSPLHF. The CDR3 coding sequence is TGTGCCAGCTCACCACAGAGGGACAGGGGGGTCAATTCACCCCTCCACTTT. The full variable domain, completed using reference TRBV18 and TRBJ1-6, is NAGVMQNPRHLVRRRGQEARLRCSPMKGHSHVYWYRQLPEEGLKFMVYLQKENIIDESGMPKERFSAEFPKEGPSILRIQQVVRGDSAAYFCASSPQRDRGVNSPLHFGNGTRLTVT.

The chain has TRBV24-1 and TRBJ2-2, with 8 positions matching TRBD2. The V gene's germline CDR1 is KGHDR and CDR2 SFDVKD. With 4 bases clipped from V and 5 bases from J, the junction kept 8 bases outside the gene matches. The CDR3 spans 16 residues. DNA for the CDR3: TGTGCCACCAGTGAAATCGGGGGGGGGCAGACCGGGGAGCTGTTTTTT. This encodes CATSEIGGGQTGELFF.

The V and J genes are TRBV7-2 and TRBJ1-2; D might be TRBD1 (5 bases). Germline V lookup: CDR1 SGHTA, CDR2 FQGNSA. CDR3 length: 14 residues. Trimming left V 0 bases short and J 4 bases short, with 9 bases between. The CDR3 region is CASSLAQGGYGYTF. Here the CDR3 DNA reads TGTGCCAGCAGCTTAGCCCAGGGAGGCTATGGCTACACCTTC.

The rearrangement links TRBV6-6 to TRBJ1-6, with D perhaps matching TRBD1 (5 bases). V was pared by 3 bases and J by 7 bases, with 10 bases between. The CDR3 is 14 amino acids. The germline gives CDR1 MNHNY, CDR2 SVGAGI (reference sequence). CDR3 sequence reads: CASSYQGWNSPLHF. The CDR3 coding sequence is TGTGCCAGCAGTTATCAGGGCTGGAATTCACCCCTCCACTTT.

The rearrangement links TRBV9 to TRBJ2-4; TRBD1 aligns across 8 bases. V trimming: 0 bases; J trimming: 2 bases; junction bases outside the gene matches: 7. CDR1 is SGDLS and CDR2 is YYNGEE in the germline V gene. CDR3 length equals 17 residues. The CDR3, as DNA: TGTGCCAGCAGCGTAGGGACAGGGCCTCCCACCAAAAACATTCAGTACTTC. Protein product: CASSVGTGPPTKNIQYF.

CDR3: CASSLTENTEAFF. In DNA, the CDR3 is TGTGCCAGCAGCTTAACAGAGAACACTGAAGCTTTCTTT. V gene TRBV7-9 combines with J gene TRBJ1-1; D gene unclear. The CDR3 covers 13 residues. Between the trimmed V and J ends, which lost 2 bases and 1 base, there was a span of 5 bases. Per germline, CDR1 SEHNR and CDR2 FQNEAQ (reference sequence). The full variable domain, completed using reference TRBV7-9 and TRBJ1-1, is DTGVSQNPRHKITKRGQNVTFRCDPISEHNRLYWYRQTLGQGPEFLTYFQNEAQLEKSRLLSDRFSAERPKGSFSTLEIQRTEQGDSAMYLCASSLTENTEAFFGQGTRLTVV.

The rearrangement links TRBV19 to TRBJ2-2; 8 bases line up with TRBD1. This CDR3 is 16 amino acids long. V was clipped by 7 bases and J by 4 bases; unmatched bases: 11. The germline V gene encodes CDR1 LNHDA and CDR2 SQIVND (reference sequence). CDR3 sequence reads: CASTLTGQAATGELFF. Here the CDR3 DNA reads TGTGCCAGTACGCTAACGGGACAGGCTGCCACCGGGGAGCTGTTTTTT.

The genes are TRBV7-3 and TRBJ2-3; 16 nucleotides line up with TRBD2. The V gene's germline CDR1 is SGHTA and CDR2 FQGTGA. The J segment lost 5 bases and the V segment lost 5 bases, leaving 4 bases of the junction unmatched. This CDR3 has 16 amino acids. CDR3 in amino acids: CASSPGLAGGKDTQYF. CDR3 DNA sequence: TGTGCCAGCAGCCCGGGACTAGCGGGGGGGAAAGATACGCAGTATTTT.

The chain is built from TRBV7-2 and TRBJ1-6; 11 bases map to TRBD1. Germline CDR1 and CDR2: SGHTA and FQGNSA. V dropped 3 bases and J dropped 8; count of bases not matched to a gene: 3. This CDR3 has 15 residues. CDR3 region: CASSFGQGADSPLHF. The DNA for the CDR3 is TGTGCCAGCAGCTTTGGACAGGGGGCGGATTCACCCCTCCACTTT.

Many counts were recorded for this clone. This chain links TRBV29-1 with TRBJ1-1; D is ambiguous. CDR1 and CDR2 (germline): SQVTM, ANQGSEA. Trimming took 4 bases from V and 1 from J, leaving 10 bases between them. The CDR3 contains 13 residues. DNA for the CDR3: TGCAGCGTTGCGGAGGGTACGAACACTGAAGCTTTCTTT. Translated: CSVAEGTNTEAFF.

The rearrangement uses TRBV4-3 and TRBJ2-5; D may be TRBD2 (5 bases). V dropped 2 bases and J dropped 5 bases, with 15 bases sitting between them. Looked up from germline, CDR1 is LGHNA and CDR2 is YSLEER. The CDR3 loop spans 15 amino acids. In DNA form, the CDR3 reads TGCGCCAGCAGCCAATCTCGACGCGGGTTGGAGACCCAGTACTTC. As protein: CASSQSRRGLETQYF.

The rearrangement uses TRBV19 and TRBJ2-7; TRBD1 matches 10 bases. V gave up 5 bases and J gave up 2 bases; unmatched junction bases: 3. Looked up from germline, CDR1 is LNHDA and CDR2 is SQIVND (reference sequence). The CDR3 is 14 residues long. The CDR3 sequence: CASSQDRGTYEQYF. In nucleotides, the CDR3 is TGTGCCAGTAGTCAGGACAGGGGGACCTACGAGCAGTACTTC.

V gene TRBV4-1 combines with J gene TRBJ1-4, with D uncertain. The CDR3 totals 16 residues. CDR1 is MGHRA and CDR2 is YSYEKL in the germline V gene. V was trimmed by 4 bases and J by 0 bases, leaving 12 bases between them. The CDR3 loop is CASSRGSAATNEKLFF. The DNA of the CDR3 is TGCGCCAGCAGCCGTGGGAGTGCCGCAACTAATGAAAAACTGTTTTTT.

This chain connects TRBV10-1 to TRBJ2-2; 7 bases align to TRBD1. V lost 0 bases and J lost 3; bases outside the gene matches: 1. Germline V lookup: CDR1 WNHNN, CDR2 SYGVQD (reference sequence). This CDR3 is 15 amino acids long. The DNA for the CDR3 is TGCGCCAGCAGTGAGTCGGGACAGCACACCGGGGAGCTGTTTTTT. Translation gives CASSESGQHTGELFF.

This clone was recorded only once. V and J are TRBV5-1 and TRBJ1-5, with D possibly being TRBD1 (6 bases). This CDR3 is built from 16 residues. The V end was cut by 1 base, the J end by 3 bases, with 14 bases between. Germline V gives CDR1 SGHRS, CDR2 YFSETQ. The CDR3 nucleotides read TGCGCCAGCAGCTTGAGTGGCAGGGGCGACAATCAGCCCCAGCATTTT. Encoded protein: CASSLSGRGDNQPQHF.

The chain links TRBV5-8 to TRBJ2-3, with D possibly TRBD1 on 5 matching bases. The CDR3 is 16 residues long. V was clipped by 4 bases and J by 4 bases, with 19 bases between them. Germline V gene lookup returns CDR1 SGHTS and CDR2 YDEGEE. The CDR3 sequence is CASSPEGARVPDTQYF. CDR3 DNA: TGTGCCAGCAGCCCCGAAGGGGCGCGAGTTCCAGATACGCAGTATTTT.

This chain links TRBV6-5 with TRBJ2-5; D may be TRBD2 (6 bases). Germline CDR1 is MNHEY and CDR2 is SVGAGI. The CDR3 length is 15 residues. Between the trimmed V and J ends, which lost 2 bases and 5 bases, there was a span of 15 bases. Here the CDR3 DNA reads TGTGCCAGCAGTTACACCCGGCGGGGAGTGGAGACCCAGTACTTC. Amino acids: CASSYTRRGVETQYF.

This clone turned up a few times. V usage is TRBV3-1 (or the pseudogene TRBV3-2) and J usage is TRBJ2-7, with 10 nucleotides matching TRBD1. The CDR3 length is 15 residues. V shed 4 bases, J shed 2 bases, and the junction held 5 bases outside the gene matches. CDR1 LGHDT and CDR2 YNNKEL come from the germline V gene (reference sequence). The CDR3 nucleotides read TGTGCCAGCAGCCGAAGGGACAGGGGCACCTACGAGCAGTACTTC. This encodes CASSRRDRGTYEQYF.

CDR3 sequence: CASSVRAGDQPQHF. Here the CDR3 DNA reads TGTGCCAGCAGTGTCAGGGCAGGGGATCAGCCCCAGCATTTT. This rearrangement joins TRBV2 to TRBJ1-5, with a possible D match to TRBD1 (6 bases). V was pared by 4 bases and J by 5 bases, with 12 bases between. Germline CDR1 and CDR2: SNHLY and FYNNEI. The CDR3 consists of 14 residues.